These T cell receptor beta chains were read from a single sample in a study of cytomegalovirus exposure and HLA in healthy donors. Libraries were prepared by immunoSEQ multiplex PCR; TCRdb keeps only in-frame clonotypes and omits some of them. This repertoire shows 100,000 to 150,000 clones, around four fifths found once; its top ten account for 5% to 6%. The sequenced material came from PBMCs. The receptor source for this set is a man under 40 in good health and CMV-seronegative. CDR3s include the opening cysteine and the closing phenylalanine or tryptophan. A D gene is named only where the DNA matches it firmly.

cdr3_length,d_call,j_call,v_call,cdr3_aa
15,TRBD1,TRBJ1-2,TRBV4-3,CASSSRDRGNYGYTF
16,.,.,TRBV6-1,CASSDWGNRAAHEQYF
14,TRBD1,TRBJ1-1,TRBV4-2,CASRRDRVGTEAFF
14,.,TRBJ1-3,TRBV30,CAWSELTGVHTIYF
16,.,TRBJ2-5,TRBV18,CASSPQRQNGQETQYF
14,.,TRBJ2-5,TRBV7-9,CASSLGSNQETQYF
15,TRBD1,TRBJ2-7,TRBV6-6,CASRGGQGRPHEQYF
15,.,TRBJ2-2,TRBV6-1,CASSETPPGTGELFF
15,TRBD1,TRBJ1-2,TRBV5-8,CASSLGTGRYYGYTF
13,.,TRBJ2-7,TRBV28,CASSLSVSYEQYF
14,TRBD1,TRBJ1-5,TRBV5-6,CASSHGTGRQPQHF
16,TRBD2,TRBJ2-3,TRBV4-2,CASSPSSGPDTDTQYF
15,.,TRBJ2-7,TRBV5-1,CASSLGGTRVYEQYF
15,.,TRBJ1-5,TRBV6-1,CASSVIVDSNQPQHF
15,.,TRBJ1-1,TRBV7-9,CASSPQTAGFTEAFF
15,TRBD1,TRBJ1-2,TRBV27,CASSSLQTGGYGYTF